The 2 T cell receptor beta chains in this list originate from one sample, sequenced in a study of blood T cell repertoires in COVID-19. Some clones are missing from TCRdb's copy, which holds only in-frame ones; the method was immunoSEQ multiplex PCR. Among 100,000 to 150,000 clones listed, around 86% were seen once. The sample comprised peripheral blood. Receptor source: a man aged 50-59 years with active COVID-19.

V usage is TRBV10-3 and J usage is TRBJ2-7, with TRBD2 identical over 10 bases. CDR3 length equals 11 residues. The V segment lost 11 bases and the J segment 7 bases; nucleotides outside the gene matches: 5. Per germline, CDR1 ENHRY and CDR2 SYGVKD. DNA for the CDR3: TGTGCCGGAGGGACTAGCGCTGAGCAGTACTTC. It encodes CAGGTSAEQYF.

The chain joins TRBV19 to TRBJ2-1, with 7 bases that match TRBD1. The ends lost 1 base at V and 4 bases at J; junction bases unmatched: 4. The CDR3 covers 15 residues. Looked up from germline, CDR1 is LNHDA and CDR2 is SQIVND (reference sequence). The CDR3 spells CASSIAQGVYNEQFF. Here the CDR3 DNA reads TGTGCCAGTAGTATAGCGCAGGGGGTGTACAATGAGCAGTTCTTC. Variable domain in full (rest from reference TRBV19 and TRBJ2-1): DGGITQSPKYLFRKEGQNVTLSCEQNLNHDAMYWYRQDPGQGLRLIYYSQIVNDFQKGDIAEGYSVSREKKESFPLTVTSAQKNPTAFYLCASSIAQGVYNEQFFGPGTRLTVL.